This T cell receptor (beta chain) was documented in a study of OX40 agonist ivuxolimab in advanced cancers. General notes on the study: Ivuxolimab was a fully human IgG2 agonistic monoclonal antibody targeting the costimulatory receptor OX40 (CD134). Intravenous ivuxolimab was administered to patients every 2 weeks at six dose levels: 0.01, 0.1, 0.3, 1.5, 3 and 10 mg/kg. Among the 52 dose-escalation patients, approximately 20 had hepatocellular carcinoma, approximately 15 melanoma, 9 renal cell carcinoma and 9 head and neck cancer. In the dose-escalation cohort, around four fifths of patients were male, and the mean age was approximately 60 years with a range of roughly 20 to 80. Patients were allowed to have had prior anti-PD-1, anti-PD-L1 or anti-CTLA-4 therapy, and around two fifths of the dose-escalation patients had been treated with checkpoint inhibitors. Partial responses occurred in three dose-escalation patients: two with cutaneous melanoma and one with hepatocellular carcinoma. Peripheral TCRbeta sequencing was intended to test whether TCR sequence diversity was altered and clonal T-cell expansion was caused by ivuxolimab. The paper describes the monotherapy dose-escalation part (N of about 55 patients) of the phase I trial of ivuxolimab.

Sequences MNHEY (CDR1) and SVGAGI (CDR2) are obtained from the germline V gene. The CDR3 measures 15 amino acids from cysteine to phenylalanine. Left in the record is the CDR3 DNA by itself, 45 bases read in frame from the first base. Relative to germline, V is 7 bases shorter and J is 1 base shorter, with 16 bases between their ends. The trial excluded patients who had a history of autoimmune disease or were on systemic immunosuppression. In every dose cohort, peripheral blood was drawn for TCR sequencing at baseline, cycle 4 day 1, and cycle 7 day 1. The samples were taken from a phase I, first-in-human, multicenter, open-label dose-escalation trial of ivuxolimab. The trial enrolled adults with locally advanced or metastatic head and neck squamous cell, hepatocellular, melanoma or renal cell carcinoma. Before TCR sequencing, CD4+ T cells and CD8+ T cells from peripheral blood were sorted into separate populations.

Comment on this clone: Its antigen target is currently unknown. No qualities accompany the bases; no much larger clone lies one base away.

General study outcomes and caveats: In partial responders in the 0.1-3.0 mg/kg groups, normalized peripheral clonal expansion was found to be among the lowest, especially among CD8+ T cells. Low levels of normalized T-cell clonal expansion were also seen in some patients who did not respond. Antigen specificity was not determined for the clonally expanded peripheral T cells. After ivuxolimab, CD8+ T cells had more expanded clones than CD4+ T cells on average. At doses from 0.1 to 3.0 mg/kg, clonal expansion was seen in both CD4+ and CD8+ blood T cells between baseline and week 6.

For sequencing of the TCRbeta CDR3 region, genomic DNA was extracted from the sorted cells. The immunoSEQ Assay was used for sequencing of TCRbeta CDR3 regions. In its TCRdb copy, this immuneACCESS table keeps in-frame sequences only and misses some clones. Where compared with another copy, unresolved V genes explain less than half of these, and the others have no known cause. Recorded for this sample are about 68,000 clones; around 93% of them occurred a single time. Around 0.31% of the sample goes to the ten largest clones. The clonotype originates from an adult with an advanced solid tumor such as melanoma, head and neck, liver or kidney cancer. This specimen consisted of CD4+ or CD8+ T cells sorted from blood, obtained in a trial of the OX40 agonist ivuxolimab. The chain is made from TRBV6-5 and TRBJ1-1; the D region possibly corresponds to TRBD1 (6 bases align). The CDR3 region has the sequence CASTPRGQKNTEAFF. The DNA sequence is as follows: TGTGCCAGCACTCCACGTGGACAGAAGAACACTGAAGCTTTCTTT.